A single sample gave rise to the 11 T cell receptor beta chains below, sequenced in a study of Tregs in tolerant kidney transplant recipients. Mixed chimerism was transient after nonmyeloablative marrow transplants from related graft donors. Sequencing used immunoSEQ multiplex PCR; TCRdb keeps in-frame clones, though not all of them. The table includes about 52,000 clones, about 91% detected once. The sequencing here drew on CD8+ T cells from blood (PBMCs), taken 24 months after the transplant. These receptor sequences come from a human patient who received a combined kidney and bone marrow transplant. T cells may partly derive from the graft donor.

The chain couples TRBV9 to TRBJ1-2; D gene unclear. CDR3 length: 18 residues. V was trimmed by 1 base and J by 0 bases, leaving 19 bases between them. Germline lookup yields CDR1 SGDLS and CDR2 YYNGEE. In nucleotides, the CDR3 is TGTGCCAGCAGCGTACTCCCCGATTGGCCGAGGGCTAACTATGGCTACACCTTC. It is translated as CASSVLPDWPRANYGYTF.

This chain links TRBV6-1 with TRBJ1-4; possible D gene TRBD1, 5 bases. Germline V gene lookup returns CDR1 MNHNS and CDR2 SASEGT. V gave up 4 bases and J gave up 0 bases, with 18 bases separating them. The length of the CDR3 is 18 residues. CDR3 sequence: CASSAVPTAPATNEKLFF. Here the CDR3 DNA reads TGTGCCAGCAGTGCCGTCCCGACAGCCCCTGCAACTAATGAAAAACTGTTTTTT.

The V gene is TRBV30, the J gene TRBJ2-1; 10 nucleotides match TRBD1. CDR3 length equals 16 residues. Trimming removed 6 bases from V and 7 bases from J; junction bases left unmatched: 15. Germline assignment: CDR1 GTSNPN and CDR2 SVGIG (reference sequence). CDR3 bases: TGTGCCTGTCAGCTAGGACAGGGGGTCTTCGCTAATGAGCAGTTCTTC. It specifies CACQLGQGVFANEQFF.

CDR3 DNA: TGTGCCAGCAGCGTAGGAGAGGGTTTGGGTTACGAGCAGTACTTC. Translation: CASSVGEGLGYEQYF. The chain is built from TRBV9 and TRBJ2-7; D possibly corresponds to TRBD2 (5 bases). Germline V gene data show CDR1 as SGDLS and CDR2 as YYNGEE. The CDR3 totals 15 residues. The ends were cut back, 0 bases at V and 4 bases at J, with 14 bases in the middle.

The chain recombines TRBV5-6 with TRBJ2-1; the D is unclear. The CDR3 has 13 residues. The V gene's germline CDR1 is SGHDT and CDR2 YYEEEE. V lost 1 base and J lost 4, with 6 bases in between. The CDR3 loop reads CASSLRVYNEQFF. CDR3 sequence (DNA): TGTGCCAGCAGCTTGCGGGTTTACAATGAGCAGTTCTTC.

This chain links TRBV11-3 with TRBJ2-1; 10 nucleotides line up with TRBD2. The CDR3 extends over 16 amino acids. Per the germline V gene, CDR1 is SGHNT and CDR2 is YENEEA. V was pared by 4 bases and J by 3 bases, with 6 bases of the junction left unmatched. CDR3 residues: CASSSRLAGRYNEQFF. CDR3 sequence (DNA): TGTGCCAGCAGCTCGCGACTAGCGGGCCGCTACAATGAGCAGTTCTTC.

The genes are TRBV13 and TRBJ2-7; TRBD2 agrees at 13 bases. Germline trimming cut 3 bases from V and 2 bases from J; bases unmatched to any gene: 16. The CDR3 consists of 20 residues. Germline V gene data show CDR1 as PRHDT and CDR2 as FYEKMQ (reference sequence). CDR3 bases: TGTGCCAGCAGCTTCCTCCCATTCCCGGGGACTAGCGGGACTCCCTACGAGCAGTACTTC. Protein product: CASSFLPFPGTSGTPYEQYF.

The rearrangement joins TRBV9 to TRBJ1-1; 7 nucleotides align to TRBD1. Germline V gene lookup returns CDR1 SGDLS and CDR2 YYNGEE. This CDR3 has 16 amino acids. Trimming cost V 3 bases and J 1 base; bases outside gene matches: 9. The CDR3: CASSAGQPSGNTEAFF. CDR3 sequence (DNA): TGTGCCAGCAGCGCGGGACAGCCCAGCGGGAACACTGAAGCTTTCTTT.

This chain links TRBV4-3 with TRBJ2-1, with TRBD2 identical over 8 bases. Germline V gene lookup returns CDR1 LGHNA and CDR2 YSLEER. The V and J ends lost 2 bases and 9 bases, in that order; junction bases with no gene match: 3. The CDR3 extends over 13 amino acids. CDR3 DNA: TGCGCCAGCAGCCAAACCGGGACTAGTGAGCAGTTCTTC. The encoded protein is CASSQTGTSEQFF.

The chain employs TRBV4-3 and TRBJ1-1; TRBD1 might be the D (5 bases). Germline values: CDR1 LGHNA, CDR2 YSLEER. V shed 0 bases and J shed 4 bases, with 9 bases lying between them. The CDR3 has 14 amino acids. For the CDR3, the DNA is TGCGCCAGCAGCCAAGAATCCAGGGCCACTGAAGCTTTCTTT. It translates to CASSQESRATEAFF.

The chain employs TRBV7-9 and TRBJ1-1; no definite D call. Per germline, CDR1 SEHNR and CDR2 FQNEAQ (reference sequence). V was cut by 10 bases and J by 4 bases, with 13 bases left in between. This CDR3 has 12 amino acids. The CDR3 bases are TGTGCCACCAACGGAGCCGGCACTGAAGCTTTCTTT. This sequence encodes CATNGAGTEAFF.